The next 4 T cell receptor beta chains were all read from a single sample in a study of long-term antiretroviral therapy in people with HIV. At the survey level, the v3.0 immunoSEQ assay was run. The data were produced by immunoSEQ multiplex PCR, yet TCRdb's version contains in-frame clones alone and is incomplete. The data hold some 33,000 clones, with about 96% observed a single time. Sequencing used unsorted PBMCs, obtained approximately 6.8 years after starting antiretroviral therapy. The receptors stem from a man in his thirties or forties with HIV.

This chain links TRBV7-3 with TRBJ2-1; 7 nucleotides line up with TRBD2. The CDR3 has 15 amino acids. V was clipped by 5 bases and J by 7 bases; unmatched bases: 11. The germline V gene encodes CDR1 SGHTA and CDR2 FQGTGA. CDR3 sequence: CASSPGLGLGNEQFF. The CDR3 DNA sequence: TGTGCCAGCAGCCCCGGACTAGGCCTAGGTAATGAGCAGTTCTTC.

The chain employs TRBV19 and TRBJ1-5, with 8 bases aligning to TRBD1. CDR1 LNHDA and CDR2 SQIVND come from the germline V gene (reference sequence). With V trimmed by 5 bases and J by 8 bases, 5 bases remained unmatched. The CDR3 sequence is 13 residues long. CDR3 coding DNA: TGTGCCAGTAGTCGGGACAGGAAAGAGCCCCAGCATTTT. It codes for CASSRDRKEPQHF.

V and J are TRBV5-4 and TRBJ1-2, with D maybe TRBD1 (5 bases). With 4 bases removed from V and 8 bases from J, the gap between germline ends came to 18 bases. Germline lookup yields CDR1 SGHNT and CDR2 YYREEE (reference sequence). This CDR3 region has 14 residues. The CDR3 nucleotides are TGTGCCAGCAGCCACGGGACGGTGGGGGACGGCTACACCTTC. Amino acids: CASSHGTVGDGYTF.

The V and J genes are TRBV5-6 and TRBJ1-3; no clear D. Germline V gene data show CDR1 as SGHDT and CDR2 as YYEEEE. The CDR3 extends over 14 amino acids. Trimming removed 0 bases at V and 4 bases at J, with 8 bases between. CDR3 region: CASSLVGGGNTIYF. The DNA for the CDR3 is TGTGCCAGCAGCTTGGTTGGCGGCGGAAACACCATATATTTT.